The clone carrying this TCR beta chain was seen once. The data stem from a study of blood T cell repertoires in COVID-19. The wider study: The cDNA or gDNA used as material had been derived from T cells, B-cell-depleted T cells, or PBMCs.

V lost 0 bases and J lost 0, with 6 bases in between. CDR3 length: 14 residues. Germline CDR1 is SGHNT and CDR2 is YYREEE (reference sequence). Authors' processing steps: Using reference gene primer amplification, nucleated cell counts were estimated. Profiled with immunoSEQ multiplex PCR; TCRdb holds only in-frame clones, not every one. For V, J and clone size, that table is used; D and trimming come from the DNA. The sample gives around 180,000 clones, roughly 82% of which show up once; about 9.6% is in the top ten. The sequencing sample was made of PBMCs or T cells enriched from blood (not recorded which). The receptor was isolated from a woman aged 30 to 39 who had recovered from COVID-19. This chain connects TRBV5-4 to TRBJ1-1, with D possibly being TRBD1 (5 bases). The CDR3 sequence: CASSLGGVNTEAFF. The DNA of the CDR3 is TGTGCCAGCAGCTTGGGGGGCGTGAACACTGAAGCTTTCTTT.